These 23 T cell receptor beta chains were sequenced from one sample in a study of vaccination effects on CD4 cells after COVID-19. Their specific antigens are unknown. Sequencing in the ViraFEST assay came after antigen-specific CD4+ T cells had been expanded with viral peptide pools, which were used to stimulate PBMC. Cells that had been cultured for approximately ten days were the source of isolated CD4+ T cells. Each participant was given two doses of one vaccine (BNT162b2 or mRNA-1273). Method: immunoSEQ multiplex PCR; TCRdb's copy keeps in-frame clones and lacks some. The data contain around 30,000 clones, under 85% of them singletons. The sample in question was CD4+ T cells from PBMCs cultured with HCoV-OC43 spike peptides, obtained after COVID-19 vaccination. Specified subset: HCoV-OC43 spike overlapping peptide pool stimulation. Receptor source: a human donor who received a COVID-19 vaccine.

The chain recombines TRBV5-1 with TRBJ2-7; 7 nucleotides match TRBD1. Germline trimming cut 3 bases from V and 3 bases from J; bases unmatched to any gene: 3. This CDR3 has 13 amino acids. Germline assignment: CDR1 SGHRS and CDR2 YFSETQ. The CDR3 nucleotides read TGCGCCAGCAGCTCTGACAGGGACTACGAGCAGTACTTC. As protein: CASSSDRDYEQYF.

The chain recombines TRBV9 with TRBJ1-2; TRBD1 matches at 7 bases. After removal of 0 bases from V and 1 base from J, the junction contained 3 bases not matched to a gene. The CDR3 runs to 15 residues. Germline CDR1 SGDLS, CDR2 YYNGEE. CDR3 sequence: CASSVGGQNNYGYTF. CDR3 coding DNA: TGTGCCAGCAGCGTAGGGGGACAGAATAACTATGGCTACACCTTC.

The chain employs TRBV7-8 and TRBJ2-4, with TRBD2 matching over 10 bases. Germline V gene sequence: CDR1 SGHVS, CDR2 FQNEAQ. The CDR3 has 20 amino acids. After removal of 5 bases from V and 1 base from J, the junction contained 17 bases not matched to a gene. The CDR3 DNA is TGTGCCAGCAGCCCCCGCGGAGCGGGGGGGCCAATTGCGGCCAAAAACATTCAGTACTTC. Protein product: CASSPRGAGGPIAAKNIQYF.

The V call is TRBV29-1, the J call TRBJ2-1; tentatively, D is TRBD1 or TRBD2 (5 bases each). V was clipped by 4 bases and J by 0 bases, with 10 bases between them. The CDR3 has 14 residues. From germline, CDR1 is SQVTM and CDR2 ANQGSEA. CDR3 DNA: TGCAGCGTTGGGGGGACCTACTCCTACAATGAGCAGTTCTTC. It translates to CSVGGTYSYNEQFF.

This sequence joins TRBV10-1 and TRBJ2-4, with TRBD2 as a possible D gene (5 bases). Trimming took off 5 bases at V and 7 bases at J, with 12 bases between the two ends. Germline V gives CDR1 WNHNN, CDR2 SYGVQD (reference sequence). The CDR3 extends over 13 amino acids. In DNA form, the CDR3 reads TGCGCCAGCAGTACCGGGCCGGGGAACATTCAGTACTTC. Its protein is CASSTGPGNIQYF.

V is TRBV27 and J is TRBJ2-5; 8 bases match TRBD1. This CDR3 region has 13 residues. V was clipped by 5 bases and J by 5 bases; unmatched bases: 4. Germline assignment: CDR1 MNHEY and CDR2 SMNVEV (reference sequence). The CDR3 bases are TGTGCCAGCAGTAGCAGGGGGCGCGAGACCCAGTACTTC. Protein sequence: CASSSRGRETQYF.

The V call is TRBV9, the J call TRBJ1-1; D is perhaps TRBD1 (5 bases). Per germline, CDR1 SGDLS and CDR2 YYNGEE. The CDR3 covers 13 residues. Trimming removed 2 bases at V and 9 bases at J, with 14 bases between. The CDR3 DNA is TGTGCCAGCAGCGTCGCCACTTGGGGACAAGCTTTCTTT. It encodes CASSVATWGQAFF.

The CDR3 DNA reads TGTGCCACCAGTGATTCCCTGGGAGGGGCAGGGGCCAACGTCCTGACTTTC. It translates to CATSDSLGGAGANVLTF. The rearrangement uses TRBV24-1 and TRBJ2-6; 7 bases fit TRBD2. J lost 4 bases, V lost 2 bases, and 7 bases had no gene match. The CDR3 is 17 residues long. Germline V gene data show CDR1 as KGHDR and CDR2 as SFDVKD.

The V call is TRBV7-2, the J call TRBJ1-3; D ambiguous. The CDR3 has 13 residues. Germline V CDR1 and CDR2: SGHTA, FQGNSA. V lost 5 bases and J 3 bases, leaving 8 bases between the germline ends. DNA for the CDR3: TGTGCCAGCAGCCCGGAATTTGGAAACACCATATATTTT. Encoded protein: CASSPEFGNTIYF.

This clone was found a few times. This chain joins TRBV30 and TRBJ1-2; no firm D call. In germline, CDR1 is GTSNPN, CDR2 SVGIG (reference sequence). V was clipped by 1 base and J by 0 bases, with 6 bases between them. The CDR3 loop spans 13 amino acids. The CDR3 region is CAWSDQANYGYTF. CDR3 sequence (DNA): TGTGCCTGGAGTGACCAGGCTAACTATGGCTACACCTTC.

This clone was seen only once. The V and J genes are TRBV5-1 and TRBJ1-6, with a possible D match to TRBD1 (6 bases). The length of the CDR3 is 14 residues. The V end was cut by 4 bases, the J end by 6 bases, with 11 bases between. The germline V gene encodes CDR1 SGHRS and CDR2 YFSETQ. The DNA of the CDR3 is TGCGCCAGCAGCCCACTGGACAGTAATTCACCCCTCCACTTT. It codes for CASSPLDSNSPLHF.

In DNA, the CDR3 is TGTGCCAGCTCATCACAGGAGACAGATACGCAGTATTTT. Its protein is CASSSQETDTQYF. This sequence joins TRBV18 and TRBJ2-3; D is possibly TRBD1 (5 bases). Trimming removed 5 bases at V and 3 bases at J, with 9 bases between. Germline-derived CDR1 and CDR2 are KGHSH and LQKENI. This CDR3 has 13 residues. Drawing the rest from reference TRBV18 and TRBJ2-3, the complete variable domain is NAGVMQNPRHLVRRRGQEARLRCSPMKGHSHVYWYRQLPEEGLKFMVYLQKENIIDESGMPKERFSAEFPKEGPSILRIQQVVRGDSAAYFCASSSQETDTQYFGPGTRLTVL.

The chain combines TRBV5-1 with TRBJ2-2, with 7 bases aligning to TRBD1. The trim removed 4 bases at V and 5 bases at J, leaving 8 bases unmatched. CDR1 is SGHRS and CDR2 is YFSETQ in the germline V gene. The CDR3 length is 15 residues. The CDR3 DNA is TGCGCCAGCAGCCGGCAGGGGGATTTGACCGGGGAGCTGTTTTTT. Its translation is CASSRQGDLTGELFF.

The chain has TRBV2 and TRBJ2-1; 11 nucleotides line up with TRBD2. V lost 4 bases and J lost 15; bases outside the gene matches: 14. Per germline, CDR1 SNHLY and CDR2 FYNNEI. This CDR3 has 15 residues. The chain's CDR3 is CASSGLAGGRSSGFF. The CDR3 DNA is TGTGCCAGCAGTGGATTAGCGGGAGGGCGGTCTTCTGGGTTCTTC.

This sequence joins TRBV29-1 and TRBJ2-5, with a possible D match to TRBD1 (6 bases). Germline CDR1 and CDR2: SQVTM and ANQGSEA. Trimming pared 7 bases from V and 3 bases from J, leaving 9 bases between. The CDR3 runs 11 residues. In nucleotides, the CDR3 is TGCAGCGGGGGGCAGGAAGAGACCCAGTACTTC. Its translation is CSGGQEETQYF.

This chain links TRBV30 with TRBJ2-2, with D hard to call. Deletions cut 0 bases from V and 6 bases from J, with 11 bases between. This CDR3 contains 14 residues. The V gene's germline CDR1 is GTSNPN and CDR2 SVGIG (reference sequence). The CDR3 loop reads CAWSVGGSAGELFF. The DNA for the CDR3 is TGTGCCTGGAGTGTAGGCGGTTCGGCCGGGGAGCTGTTTTTT.

The V and J genes are TRBV15 and TRBJ2-1; 9 nucleotides agree with TRBD2. The junction had 6 bases not matched to a gene; V was cut back by 0 bases and J by 12 bases. Germline-derived CDR1 and CDR2 are LNHNV and YYDKDF (reference sequence). The CDR3 extends over 14 amino acids. CDR3 sequence: CATSREVAGEGQFF. The CDR3 region has the DNA TGTGCCACCAGCAGAGAGGTAGCGGGAGAGGGGCAGTTCTTC. Complete variable domain (other parts from reference TRBV15 and TRBJ2-1): DAMVIQNPRYQVTQFGKPVTLSCSQTLNHNVMYWYQQKSSQAPKLLFHYYDKDFNNEADTPDNFQSRRPNTSFCFLDIRSPGLGDTAMYLCATSREVAGEGQFFGPGTRLTVL.

This clone was counted only a few times. The chain links TRBV14 to TRBJ1-6, with a weak D call TRBD1 (6 bases). This CDR3 comprises 15 residues. Germline V gene data show CDR1 as SGHDN and CDR2 as FVKESK. V dropped 0 bases and J dropped 10 bases, with 13 bases sitting between them. CDR3: CASSQDGGRVSPLHF. CDR3 nucleotide sequence: TGTGCCAGCAGCCAAGACGGGGGGCGCGTCTCACCCCTCCACTTT.

This sequence joins TRBV30 and TRBJ1-5, with D perhaps matching TRBD1 (5 bases). Germline loops: CDR1 GTSNPN, CDR2 SVGIG (reference sequence). Between the trimmed V and J ends, which lost 4 bases and 6 bases, there was a span of 13 bases. The CDR3 is 13 residues long. For the CDR3, the DNA is TGTGCCTGGACGCGGGGCGGGGGTCAGCCCCAGCATTTT. Amino acids: CAWTRGGGQPQHF.

This rearrangement joins TRBV29-1 to TRBJ1-2, with D perhaps matching TRBD1 (5 bases). Germline V gene lookup returns CDR1 SQVTM and CDR2 ANQGSEA. V gave up 0 bases and J gave up 8 bases, with 16 bases separating them. This CDR3 is built from 14 residues. The DNA of the CDR3 is TGCAGCGTTGAAGATTCGGGGGGGGGATTCGGCTACACCTTC. As protein: CSVEDSGGGFGYTF.

This rearrangement joins TRBV19 to TRBJ2-1; 11 bases align to TRBD2. This CDR3 has 18 residues. CDR1 is LNHDA and CDR2 is SQIVND in the germline V gene (reference sequence). V shed 1 base, J shed 6 bases, and the junction held 11 bases outside the gene matches. The CDR3 here is CASSIVGGSGRAGNEQFF. The CDR3 bases are TGTGCCAGTAGTATAGTTGGGGGTAGCGGGAGGGCCGGCAATGAGCAGTTCTTC.

The chain links TRBV6-4 to TRBJ2-3; D perhaps matches TRBD2 (6 bases). The CDR3 consists of 15 residues. The V end lost 3 bases, the J end lost 4 bases, and 14 bases lay between the germline ends. The germline V gene encodes CDR1 MRHNA and CDR2 SNTAGT. The CDR3 nucleotides read TGTGCCAGCAGTGATTCCGGGAGTAGGCCAGATACGCAGTATTTT. It yields the protein CASSDSGSRPDTQYF.

The V and J genes are TRBV7-9 and TRBJ1-4; D not certain. This CDR3 is 15 amino acids long. Trimming left V 5 bases short and J 0 bases short, with 10 bases between. Germline CDR1 reads SEHNR; CDR2 reads FQNEAQ (reference sequence). For the CDR3, the DNA is TGTGCCAGCAGCCCCCGGACCGCAACTAATGAAAAACTGTTTTTT. The encoded protein is CASSPRTATNEKLFF.